This passage covers 6 T cell receptor beta chains from one sample sequenced in a study of metastatic and nonmetastatic thyroid tumors. TCRdb used MiXCR to call clones anew from the PCR reads. The sample carries around 19,000 clones, approximately 31% recorded once. Among the patients, none had received any treatment before thyroid surgery. The sequenced sample was blood. These receptors all come from a female donor with papillary thyroid cancer or a benign thyroid nodule (not recorded which). Some clones in this sample may be carry-over from other donors' samples.

This clone appeared a single time. The chain couples TRBV7-2 to TRBJ1-2, with D possibly being TRBD1 (6 bases). Trimming took 5 bases from V and 5 from J, leaving 18 bases between them. The germline CDR1 and CDR2 sequences are SGHTA and FQGNSA. This CDR3 spans 15 amino acids. CDR3 protein: CASSAQTGPRYGYTF. CDR3 nucleotide sequence: TGTGCCAGCAGCGCGCAAACAGGGCCAAGGTATGGCTACACCTTC.

Notes on this clone: A single base separates this from a much larger clone, so it may be a read error. The V call is TRBV9, the J call TRBJ1-5; D is unresolved. The CDR3 length is 12 residues. Germline V gene sequence: CDR1 SGDLS, CDR2 YYNGEE. CDR3 residues: CAGSVGDQPQHF. CDR3 in DNA: TGTGCCGGCAGCGTAGGAGATCAGCCCCAGCATTTT.

In its sample, this clone was seen many times. Its ends do not fully match the called genes, so a read error is possible. The chain combines TRBV30 with TRBJ2-7; 14 bases map to TRBD2. The germline gives CDR1 GTSNPN, CDR2 SVGIG (reference sequence). The CDR3 is made up of 17 amino acids. The CDR3 region has the DNA TGTGCCTGGAGCCTCAAGCCGGGACTAGCGGGAGAATACGGGCAGTACTTC. Encoded protein: CAWSLKPGLAGEYGQYF.

This clone was detected many times. The genes are TRBV5-1 and TRBJ2-1; D not resolved. The CDR3 spans 14 residues. Germline assignment: CDR1 SGHRS and CDR2 YFSETQ. V dropped 0 bases and J dropped 5 bases, with 9 bases sitting between them. The CDR3 nucleotides read TGCGCCAGCAGCTTGGGCCCATGGGACAATGAGCAGTTCTTC. Its protein is CASSLGPWDNEQFF.

In this sample, this clone turned up many times. This chain connects TRBV10-2 to TRBJ1-5, with 7 bases identical to TRBD1. The CDR3 loop spans 17 amino acids. Germline CDR1 and CDR2: WSHSY and SAAADI. Trimming cost V 6 bases and J 0 bases; bases outside gene matches: 11. The CDR3 nucleotides read TGCGCCAGCAGGAAGACAGGGAGCCGATATAGCAATCAGCCCCAGCATTTT. It encodes CASRKTGSRYSNQPQHF.

The chain recombines TRBV30 with TRBJ2-3, with a weak D call TRBD1 (5 bases). V was cut by 3 bases and J by 5 bases, with 21 bases left in between. Germline values: CDR1 GTSNPN, CDR2 SVGIG (reference sequence). CDR3 length equals 16 residues. For the CDR3, the DNA is TGTGCCTGGAGACGGCTGGGTAGCTATAGGGGAGATACGCAGTATTTT. It yields the protein CAWRRLGSYRGDTQYF. Full variable domain (missing parts from reference TRBV30 and TRBJ2-3): SQTIHQWPATLVQPVGSPLSLECTVEGTSNPNLYWYRQAAGRGLQLLFYSVGIGQISSEVPQNLSASRPQDRQFILSSKKLLLSDSGFYLCAWRRLGSYRGDTQYFGPGTRLTVL.